Listed below are T cell receptor beta chains from one sample, sequenced in a study of beta chain features in type 1 diabetes. Some clones are missing from TCRdb's copy, which holds only in-frame ones; the method was immunoSEQ multiplex PCR. The table records some 270,000 clones, about 14% of them present only once. Source material: naive CD4+ T cells from blood. These TCRs come from a woman between 40 and 55 years old in good health. The CDR3 runs from the conserved cysteine through the conserved F or W. D genes are given only for firm matches. Clone sizes are given selectively: once, few, many, or a class where the clone is expanded.

clone_size | j_call | v_call | d_call | cdr3_aa | cdr3_nt
. | TRBJ1-5 | TRBV27 | . | CASSFQGSNQPQHF | TGTGCCAGCAGTTTTCAGGGGAGTAATCAGCCCCAGCATTTT
. | TRBJ2-1 | TRBV5-1 | . | CASSLGTGLPYNEQFF | TGCGCCAGCAGCTTGGGCACAGGGCTCCCCTACAATGAGCAGTTCTTC
. | TRBJ1-4 | TRBV9 | . | CASSPTGPENEKLFF | TGTGCCAGCAGCCCAACAGGTCCGGAGAATGAAAAACTGTTTTTT
few | TRBJ2-1 | TRBV5-6 | TRBD1 | CASSPDRGEQFF | TGTGCCAGCAGCCCGGACAGGGGTGAGCAGTTCTTC
few | TRBJ2-7 | TRBV2 | . | CASTWVRDSEQYF | TGTGCCAGCACTTGGGTTCGGGATTCCGAGCAGTACTTC
. | TRBJ1-5 | TRBV5-1 | TRBD1 | CASSLDGTVSNQPQHF | TGCGCCAGCAGCTTGGATGGGACAGTTAGCAATCAGCCCCAGCATTTT
. | TRBJ2-2 | TRBV6-6 | TRBD1 | CASSPRDRDPGELFF | TGTGCCAGCAGCCCCCGGGACAGGGACCCCGGGGAGCTGTTTTTT
once | TRBJ1-5 | TRBV21-1 | . | CASGPGYSNQPQHF | TGTGCCAGCGGTCCAGGGTATAGCAATCAGCCCCAGCATTTT
few | TRBJ2-7 | TRBV6-6 | . | CASSYGTSSYEQYF | TGTGCCAGCAGTTACGGCACTAGCTCCTACGAGCAGTACTTC
. | TRBJ2-7 | TRBV7-2 | . | CASSLFRYEQYF | TGTGCCAGCAGCTTATTTCGCTACGAGCAGTACTTC
many | TRBJ2-7 | TRBV7-9 | . | CASSSHYEQYF | TGTGCCAGCAGCTCCCACTACGAGCAGTACTTC
. | TRBJ1-1 | TRBV6-5 | . | CASSNAGGGTEAFF | TGTGCCAGCAGCAACGCCGGCGGGGGGACTGAAGCTTTCTTT
few | TRBJ1-6 | TRBV18 | TRBD1 | CASSQRDRGTLNSPLHF | TGTGCCAGCTCGCAGAGAGACAGGGGGACCCTTAATTCACCCCTCCACTTT
many | TRBJ1-4 | TRBV14 | . | CASSQAGAGEKLFF | TGTGCCAGCAGCCAAGCTGGGGCTGGGGAAAAACTGTTTTTT
few | TRBJ2-7 | TRBV7-9 | TRBD1 | CASSSLTGQGYYEQYF | TGTGCCAGCAGCTCTCTGACCGGACAGGGGTACTACGAGCAGTACTTC
. | TRBJ1-4 | TRBV27 | . | CASSFGATNEKLFF | TGTGCCAGCAGTTTCGGTGCAACTAATGAAAAACTGTTTTTT
few | TRBJ2-4 | TRBV13 | . | CASGLGGDKNIQYF | TGTGCCAGCGGCCTGGGCGGGGATAAAAACATTCAGTACTTC
. | TRBJ2-7 | TRBV5-1 | . | CASKRGSGAVSSYEQYF | TGCGCCAGTAAGCGGGGTTCAGGGGCGGTAAGCTCCTACGAGCAGTACTTC
few | TRBJ2-5 | TRBV4-1 | TRBD2 | CASSQQRGLGGETQYF | TGCGCCAGCAGCCAACAAAGGGGACTAGGGGGAGAGACCCAGTACTTC
few | TRBJ1-2 | TRBV29-1 | TRBD1 | CSVESGQGTGGYTF | TGCAGCGTTGAATCCGGACAGGGGACGGGCGGCTACACCTTC
. | TRBJ2-6 | TRBV5-1 | . | CASSFGVTGANVLTF | TGCGCCAGCAGCTTTGGAGTGACCGGGGCCAACGTCCTGACTTTC
. | TRBJ1-1 | TRBV5-1 | . | CASRNTGWEDTEAFF | TGCGCCAGCAGAAATACAGGGTGGGAAGACACTGAAGCTTTCTTT
. | TRBJ2-4 | TRBV11-2 | TRBD2 | CASSLERLAGENIQYF | TGTGCCAGCAGCTTAGAACGGCTAGCGGGGGAAAACATTCAGTACTTC
few | TRBJ1-1 | TRBV5-1 | . | CASSPTTPEGTEAFF | TGCGCCAGCAGCCCTACGACCCCCGAGGGAACTGAAGCTTTCTTT
few | TRBJ2-5 | TRBV29-1 | . | CSVEDPPTGYQETQYF | TGCAGCGTTGAAGATCCCCCGACAGGTTACCAAGAGACCCAGTACTTC
. | TRBJ1-3 | TRBV6-5 | TRBD1 | CASSYSGQGYTIYF | TGTGCCAGCAGTTACTCGGGACAGGGCTACACCATATATTTT
few | TRBJ2-7 | TRBV5-1 | . | CASASGGGSVLLYEQYF | TGCGCCAGCGCAAGCGGAGGAGGGTCCGTACTCCTCTACGAGCAGTACTTC
. | TRBJ2-5 | TRBV5-1 | . | CASSLRGNQETQYF | TGCGCCAGCAGCTTGCGGGGGAACCAAGAGACCCAGTACTTC
. | TRBJ2-5 | TRBV5-4 | TRBD2 | CASSLVGSGLKLETQYF | TGTGCCAGCAGCTTGGTTGGTTCGGGACTAAAGCTGGAGACCCAGTACTTC
. | TRBJ1-2 | TRBV7-9 | . | CASSLDIFYGYTF | TGTGCCAGCAGCTTAGACATTTTCTATGGCTACACCTTC
few | TRBJ1-1 | TRBV11-2 | . | CASSFLGSTEAFF | TGTGCCAGCAGCTTCCTGGGGAGCACTGAAGCTTTCTTT
. | TRBJ2-1 | TRBV10-3 | TRBD2 | CATTSGGAGNEQFF | TGTGCCACAACTAGCGGGGGGGCCGGGAATGAGCAGTTCTTC
. | TRBJ1-3 | TRBV5-1 | . | CASSLSEPGNTIYF | TGCGCCAGCAGCTTGAGCGAGCCTGGAAACACCATATATTTT
. | TRBJ2-2 | TRBV5-1 | . | CASSLGQNTGELFF | TGCGCCAGCAGCTTGGGACAAAACACCGGGGAGCTGTTTTTT
few | TRBJ1-2 | TRBV11-2 | . | CASSLDRGSYGYTF | TGTGCCAGCAGCTTAGATCGGGGATCGTATGGCTACACCTTC
. | TRBJ2-6 | TRBV6-6 | . | CASTRAGANVLTF | TGTGCCAGCACGCGCGCTGGGGCCAACGTCCTGACTTTC
. | TRBJ1-4 | TRBV18 | TRBD1 | CASSPRTGQMREKLFF | TGTGCCAGCTCACCACGGACAGGCCAGATGAGGGAAAAACTGTTTTTT
. | TRBJ1-3 | TRBV19 | . | CASRTTGLNTIYF | TGTGCCAGCAGGACGACTGGACTGAACACCATATATTTT
. | TRBJ1-2 | TRBV5-4 | TRBD1 | CASTRSGQGGYYGYTF | TGTGCCAGCACCCGATCAGGACAGGGAGGTTACTATGGCTACACCTTC
few | TRBJ2-3 | TRBV1 | . | CTSSQGNRRRESEGTDTQYF | TGCACCAGCAGCCAAGGGAATAGAAGGAGGGAATCGGAGGGCACAGATACGCAGTATTTT
. | TRBJ2-7 | TRBV19 | . | CASSTSGSIYEQYF | TGTGCCAGTAGTACTTCCGGGAGCATCTACGAGCAGTACTTC
few | TRBJ2-1 | TRBV4-3 | TRBD2 | CASSQASGGAEEQFF | TGCGCCAGCAGCCAAGCTAGCGGGGGGGCCGAAGAGCAGTTCTTC
few | TRBJ1-2 | TRBV10-3 | TRBD1 | CAIRSGTGDYGYTF | TGTGCCATCAGATCCGGGACAGGGGACTATGGCTACACCTTC
. | TRBJ2-7 | TRBV5-1 | . | CASSAGLTAQYF | TGCGCCAGCAGCGCGGGACTTACGGCGCAGTACTTC
few | TRBJ1-2 | TRBV9 | . | CASSPSRAGVGYTF | TGTGCCAGCAGCCCAAGCCGGGCAGGGGTTGGCTACACCTTC
few | TRBJ1-5 | TRBV11-2 | . | CASSFVWDTTLNQPQHF | TGTGCCAGCAGCTTCGTGTGGGACACCACTTTAAACCAGCCCCAGCATTTT
. | TRBJ2-7 | TRBV2 | TRBD1 | CASNPGTGVAEQYF | TGTGCCAGCAACCCAGGGACAGGGGTCGCCGAGCAGTACTTC
few | TRBJ1-1 | TRBV6-1 | . | CASRPREINTEAFF | TGTGCCAGCAGACCGAGAGAAATCAACACTGAAGCTTTCTTT
. | TRBJ1-2 | TRBV14 | . | CASSQTRQQLRYTF | TGTGCCAGCAGCCAAACTAGGCAGCAGCTCCGCTACACCTTC
few | TRBJ1-5 | TRBV7-9 | . | CASSRWRPGSNQPQHF | TGTGCCAGCAGCCGATGGCGACCAGGTAGCAATCAGCCCCAGCATTTT
few | TRBJ2-7 | TRBV9 | TRBD1 | CASSVEALPGQGGRSEQYF | TGTGCCAGCAGCGTAGAGGCCCTACCGGGACAGGGAGGGAGATCCGAGCAGTACTTC
. | TRBJ2-1 | TRBV5-4 | TRBD2 | CASSFWRGGGYNEQFF | TGTGCCAGCAGCTTTTGGCGCGGGGGGGGATACAATGAGCAGTTCTTC
. | TRBJ2-7 | TRBV9 | TRBD2 | CASSPGPGLGEQYF | TGTGCCAGCAGCCCCGGGCCGGGACTAGGTGAGCAGTACTTC